A selection of T cell receptor beta chains follows, all from one sample in a study of early T cells in non-severe SARS-CoV-2 infection. TCRdb reprocessed the 5' RACE reads via MiXCR and lists one record per CDR3 protein. The table records fewer than 85,000 distinct CDR3 sequences, over 8.5% of them present only once. Sequencing was done on a sample of whole blood. The receptors derive from an adult who was a healthcare worker with PCR-confirmed SARS-CoV-2 infection or an uninfected control (not recorded which). The CDR3 runs from the conserved cysteine through the conserved F or W. D genes are given only for firm matches. The size of a clone is reported for some rows only, either as once, few or many, or as a class for expanded clones.

D: NA
size: many
J: TRBJ1-3
V: TRBV12-3/TRBV12-4
DNA: TGTGCCAGCAGTTTTGTTTCAGGAAACACCATATATTTT
CDR3: CASSFVSGNTIYF

D: NA
size: many
J: TRBJ1-3
V: TRBV3-1
DNA: TGTGCCAGCAGCCAAGATCTAGCCTGGACAGCCCGAACCTCTGGAAACACCATATATTTT
CDR3: CASSQDLAWTARTSGNTIYF

D: NA
size: NA
J: TRBJ2-3
V: TRBV10-2
DNA: TGCGCCAGCAGTAGGGACGGCTCAGATACGCAGTATTTT
CDR3: CASSRDGSDTQYF

D: NA
size: few
J: TRBJ2-1
V: TRBV11-2
DNA: TGTGCCAGCAGCTTAGGGGCCTACAATGAGCAGTTCTTC
CDR3: CASSLGAYNEQFF

D: NA
size: NA
J: TRBJ2-6
V: TRBV30
DNA: TGTGCCTGGAGTCGCGGTATTGGTGGGGCCAACGTCCTGACTTTC
CDR3: CAWSRGIGGANVLTF

D: NA
size: many
J: TRBJ2-7
V: TRBV27
DNA: TGTGCCAGCAGTTCACTCCCAGGGGAGCAGTACTTC
CDR3: CASSSLPGEQYF

D: NA
size: many
J: TRBJ1-1
V: TRBV28
DNA: TGTGCCAGCAGTTTCACGGGGACTGAAGCTTTCTTT
CDR3: CASSFTGTEAFF

D: TRBD2
size: many
J: TRBJ2-1
V: TRBV7-9
DNA: TGTGCCAGCAGCTTAGGATATGGACTAGCGATCTTC
CDR3: CASSLGYGLAIF

D: NA
size: many
J: TRBJ1-1
V: TRBV30
DNA: TGTGCCTGGAGCTTCCGGTGGACTGAAGCTTTCTTT
CDR3: CAWSFRWTEAFF

D: NA
size: NA
J: TRBJ1-2
V: TRBV12-3/TRBV12-4
DNA: TGTGCCAGCAGCCCTCTTGGGGAGGCCGACTATGGCTACACCTTC
CDR3: CASSPLGEADYGYTF

D: NA
size: many
J: TRBJ2-3
V: TRBV18
DNA: TGTGCCAGCTCACCAAGTCATCCCAACACAGATACGCAGTATTTT
CDR3: CASSPSHPNTDTQYF

D: NA
size: few
J: TRBJ2-1
V: TRBV20-1
DNA: TGCAGTGTCGGTGGCGGGGCCTCATTTTATGAGCAGTTCTTC
CDR3: CSVGGGASFYEQFF

D: NA
size: many
J: TRBJ2-5
V: TRBV19
DNA: TGTGCCAGTAGGTTCCAGGGCGATGAGACCCAGTACTTC
CDR3: CASRFQGDETQYF

D: NA
size: many
J: TRBJ2-1
V: TRBV18
DNA: TGTGCCAGCTCACCCCCCGGGCTTACTTACAATGAGCAGTTCTTC
CDR3: CASSPPGLTYNEQFF

D: NA
size: few
J: TRBJ2-3
V: TRBV9
DNA: TGTGCCAGCAGCGTACATTCAGATACGCAGTATTTT
CDR3: CASSVHSDTQYF

D: NA
size: many
J: TRBJ1-6
V: TRBV27
DNA: TGTGCCAGCAGCCCGGACCCTTCCAATTCACCCCTCCACTTT
CDR3: CASSPDPSNSPLHF

D: NA
size: NA
J: TRBJ1-1
V: TRBV5-1
DNA: TGCGCCAGCAGCTGGACCGTGAACACTGAAGCTTTCTTT
CDR3: CASSWTVNTEAFF

D: NA
size: many
J: TRBJ2-5
V: TRBV7-8
DNA: TGTGCCAGCAGTGCCCCTGGGGGGAGGCTAGAGACCCAGTACTTC
CDR3: CASSAPGGRLETQYF

D: NA
size: many
J: TRBJ1-1
V: TRBV4-1
DNA: TGCGCCAGCAGCCAAGGACATTTAAACACTGAAGCTTTCTTT
CDR3: CASSQGHLNTEAFF

D: TRBD2
size: many
J: TRBJ2-1
V: TRBV11-3
DNA: TGTGCCAGCAGTGAAAGGACTAGCGGGGGACCTCCGGAGTTC
CDR3: CASSERTSGGPPEF

D: TRBD1
size: many
J: TRBJ1-6
V: TRBV12-3/TRBV12-4
DNA: TGTGCCAGCGGGGACAGGGATAATTCACCCCTCCACTTT
CDR3: CASGDRDNSPLHF

D: TRBD2
size: few
J: TRBJ2-7
V: TRBV28
DNA: TGTGCCAGCGGACTGCTAGCGGGAGGGCCCTACGAGCAGTACTTC
CDR3: CASGLLAGGPYEQYF

D: NA
size: NA
J: TRBJ2-7
V: TRBV20-1
DNA: TGCAGTGCGGCTCGATTAGACTACGAGCAGTACTTC
CDR3: CSAARLDYEQYF

D: TRBD1
size: few
J: TRBJ2-5
V: TRBV5-1
DNA: TGCGCCAGCAGCACCGGACAGGAATTTTTTAGGCAGACCCAGTACTTC
CDR3: CASSTGQEFFRQTQYF

D: TRBD2
size: NA
J: TRBJ2-1
V: TRBV7-8
DNA: TGTGCCAGCAGCCCTAGCGGGAGTTCTAAGTATGAGCAGTTCTTC
CDR3: CASSPSGSSKYEQFF

D: NA
size: many
J: TRBJ2-6
V: TRBV14
DNA: TGTGCCAGCAGCGCCGAGGCTGGGGCCAACGTCCTGACTTTC
CDR3: CASSAEAGANVLTF

D: TRBD1
size: many
J: TRBJ1-2
V: TRBV6-5
DNA: TGTGCCAGCAGTGCAGGGGGTTTAGGCTACACCTTC
CDR3: CASSAGGLGYTF

D: NA
size: NA
J: TRBJ2-7
V: TRBV28
DNA: TGTGCCAGCAGCCTTCTTTCCCAGGGTAACGAGCAGTACTTC
CDR3: CASSLLSQGNEQYF

D: TRBD2
size: many
J: TRBJ2-5
V: TRBV10-2
DNA: TGCGCCAGCAGTGACCCAATGACTAGCGGGAAGTATTACTTACGACAAGAGACCCAGTACTTC
CDR3: CASSDPMTSGKYYLRQETQYF

D: NA
size: many
J: TRBJ2-7
V: TRBV9
DNA: TGTGCCAGCAGCCTGGGGGATAACGAGCAGTACTTC
CDR3: CASSLGDNEQYF

D: NA
size: NA
J: TRBJ2-7
V: TRBV2
DNA: TGTGCCAGCAGTGGATCAGCCCAAGCCAGCGAGCAGTACTTC
CDR3: CASSGSAQASEQYF

D: NA
size: NA
J: TRBJ2-1
V: TRBV5-5
DNA: TGTGCCAGCAGCTTGGACGCCGACTCATCCTACAATGAGCAGTTCTTC
CDR3: CASSLDADSSYNEQFF

D: TRBD1
size: many
J: TRBJ1-5
V: TRBV5-4
DNA: TGTGCCAGCAGCTCTCAGGGGGCGAATCAGCCCCAGCATTTT
CDR3: CASSSQGANQPQHF

D: TRBD2
size: few
J: TRBJ2-7
V: TRBV27
DNA: TGTGCCAGCAGTGAGACTAGCGGGAGCCCAAATGGCGAGCAGTACTTC
CDR3: CASSETSGSPNGEQYF

D: NA
size: NA
J: TRBJ2-7
V: TRBV10-3
DNA: TGTGCCATCAGTGAGCCCTTAGGCGAGCAGTACTTC
CDR3: CAISEPLGEQYF

D: NA
size: many
J: TRBJ1-5
V: TRBV5-4
DNA: TGTGCCAGCAGCTTTTTACGGGGAAGTCAGCCCCAGCATTTT
CDR3: CASSFLRGSQPQHF

D: TRBD2
size: NA
J: TRBJ2-3
V: TRBV6-6
DNA: TGTGCCAGCAGTGATTGGACTAGCACGTCGGATACGCAGTATTTT
CDR3: CASSDWTSTSDTQYF

D: TRBD2
size: many
J: TRBJ2-1
V: TRBV6-4
DNA: TGTGCCAGCAGTGACTCGAGTCTAGGGACTAGCGGTGAGCAGTTCTTC
CDR3: CASSDSSLGTSGEQFF

D: TRBD2
size: many
J: TRBJ2-1
V: TRBV19
DNA: TGTGCCAGTAAGCGGGGGCGGGAGAGGTACAATGAGCAGTTCTTC
CDR3: CASKRGRERYNEQFF

D: NA
size: many
J: TRBJ2-6
V: TRBV28
DNA: TGTGCCAGCACCCGTGGGGGCGCTGGGGCCAACGTCCTGACTTTC
CDR3: CASTRGGAGANVLTF

D: NA
size: many
J: TRBJ2-5
V: TRBV6-1
DNA: TGTGCCAGCAGTGAATTCACAGCGGAGACCCAGTACTTC
CDR3: CASSEFTAETQYF

D: TRBD1
size: few
J: TRBJ2-2
V: TRBV27
DNA: TGTGCCAGCAGTTCAGGACAGGGGGGAAGTCCGGAGCTGTTTTTT
CDR3: CASSSGQGGSPELFF

D: TRBD1
size: many
J: TRBJ1-5
V: TRBV12-3/TRBV12-4
DNA: TGTGCCAGCAGTTTAGGGACAGGGGCGTTCTCTAGCAATCAGCCCCAGCATTTT
CDR3: CASSLGTGAFSSNQPQHF

D: NA
size: NA
J: TRBJ1-2
V: TRBV12-3/TRBV12-4
DNA: TGTGCCAGCAGTAGGCGGGACGGCAAGAGGGATGGCTACACCTTC
CDR3: CASSRRDGKRDGYTF

D: TRBD2
size: NA
J: TRBJ2-5
V: TRBV5-4
DNA: TGTGCCAGCAGCCCGAACCCAGCGGGAGGAAAAGAGACCCAGTACTTC
CDR3: CASSPNPAGGKETQYF

D: NA
size: many
J: TRBJ2-1
V: TRBV3-1
DNA: TGTGCCAGCAGCCCCGGGCCGAATGAGCAGTTCTTC
CDR3: CASSPGPNEQFF

D: NA
size: few
J: TRBJ2-7
V: TRBV20-1
DNA: TGCAGTGCTATCCACAGCCCAGCAAGCTACGAGCAGTACTTC
CDR3: CSAIHSPASYEQYF

D: NA
size: few
J: TRBJ2-4
V: TRBV19
DNA: TGTGCCAGTAGTATTTCTGACCTAACCAAAAACATTCAGTACTTC
CDR3: CASSISDLTKNIQYF

D: NA
size: NA
J: TRBJ2-1
V: TRBV3-1
DNA: TGTGCCAGCAGCCAAGGAATATATGAGCAGTTCTTC
CDR3: CASSQGIYEQFF

D: NA
size: many
J: TRBJ2-7
V: TRBV28
DNA: TGTGCCAGCAGTTGGACATTCTCCTACGAGCAGTACTTC
CDR3: CASSWTFSYEQYF

D: NA
size: many
J: TRBJ1-1
V: TRBV12-3/TRBV12-4
DNA: TGTGCCAGCAGTTTGGGGGCGCAGACTGAAGCTTTCTTT
CDR3: CASSLGAQTEAFF

D: TRBD2
size: NA
J: TRBJ2-1
V: TRBV11-3
DNA: TGTGCCAGCAGCTTAGGCAGCGGGGGATCCTACAATGAGCAGTTCTTC
CDR3: CASSLGSGGSYNEQFF

D: NA
size: NA
J: TRBJ2-3
V: TRBV29-1
DNA: TGCAGCGTACGAACTAGGAGGCCCACAGATACGCAGTATTTT
CDR3: CSVRTRRPTDTQYF

D: NA
size: many
J: TRBJ2-3
V: TRBV20-1
DNA: TGCAGTGCTAGCAGATGGCGGATTAGCACAGATACGCAGTATTTT
CDR3: CSASRWRISTDTQYF

D: NA
size: many
J: TRBJ1-5
V: TRBV4-2
DNA: TGTGCCAGCAGCCCTGACCAGGGAAATCAGCCCCAGCATTTT
CDR3: CASSPDQGNQPQHF

D: TRBD2
size: many
J: TRBJ2-5
V: TRBV20-1
DNA: TGCAGTGCTAGAGACATGTTGGGACTAGCTGAGACCCAGTACTTC
CDR3: CSARDMLGLAETQYF

D: TRBD2
size: few
J: TRBJ2-3
V: TRBV11-2
DNA: TGTGCCAGCAGCCCCCTGAGCGGGAGAAAGCAGTATTTT
CDR3: CASSPLSGRKQYF

D: NA
size: few
J: TRBJ2-4
V: TRBV30
DNA: TGTGCCTGGAGTAAGGGTAGCATTTCTGCCAAAAACATTCAGTACTTC
CDR3: CAWSKGSISAKNIQYF

D: NA
size: many
J: TRBJ2-1
V: TRBV11-1
DNA: TGTGCCAGCAGCTTATCCCTCTCTCCACCTTACAATGAGCAGTTCTTC
CDR3: CASSLSLSPPYNEQFF